This entry features one T cell receptor (beta chain) sequence. Which antigen it targets is not known. Base qualities are not recorded, but no much larger clone differs from it by a single base. The entry originates in a study of T cell responses to AZD1222 COVID-19 vaccine (dated by TCRdb to the early 2020s). Background for the entire study: A total of about 230 trial participants underwent TCR sequencing, of whom nearly 210 received two doses of AZD1222 and about 26 received two doses of the MenACWY control vaccine. Trial participants were enrolled into age subgroups of 18-55, 56-69 and 70-plus years, which contained around 150, 28 and 57 TCR-sequenced participants, respectively. The paper as a whole reports these results and caveats: The vaccine-associated CD4 TCRs covered the entire spike protein, and the dominant responses fell in regions 160-218 and 743-854. Participants were mostly white British and included more females than males, and it was suggested by the authors that clonal diversity may have been underestimated. Conclusions about previously exposed vaccinees are limited, since just a handful of AZD1222 recipients were seropositive for SARS-CoV-2 at baseline. Reportedly, close to half of the unique spike-specific TCRs recognized epitopes lying outside the regions that are mutated in the B.1.351 and B.1.1.7 variants. In the small 56-69-year group, the increase in depth fell short of significance, most likely because of low power. No day 14 peak-response samples were available, so repertoires were characterized only after the peak T cell response. After two AZD1222 doses, both the breadth and the depth of spike-specific TCRs were significantly higher than at day 0 and than in MenACWY recipients.

The CDR3 regions of human TCRbeta chains were analyzed by immunosequencing. The source study handled its data this way. Repertoire TCRs were checked for matches against a reference library of SARS-CoV-2-specific TCRs that had been generated using the MIRA antigen-specificity platform. Breadth was defined as the fraction of unique TCRs that were SARS-CoV-2-associated, and depth was defined as the fraction of total T cells that were SARS-CoV-2-associated. Using the MIRA data, each spike-specific TCR was assigned both to the spike region to which the TCR was reactive and to a CD4 or CD8 class. Log10-transformed breadth and depth values were compared by one-way ANOVA with Sidak's multiple comparisons tests. In TCRdb, the immuneACCESS table is reduced to in-frame sequences with V and J assigned. These tables do not hold every clone; where another copy was compared, an unresolved V gene accounts for under half, and the others remain unexplained. V and J calls and clone size are those listed in that table; D and trimming were worked out from the DNA. For this sample the table gives about 40,000 clones, of which around 80% were detected only once. The top ten clonotypes cover 18% of the sample.

The time point label for this specimen denotes: about 28 days (+/-7) after the second vaccine dose. Because spike-specific TCR depth and breadth did not differ between the two schedules, AZD1222 recipients who got a second dose at roughly 4 weeks were pooled with those who got a second dose at roughly 12 weeks. Vaccinee samples came from UK trials COV001 and COV002, including a single-blind randomized controlled phase 2/3 trial of AZD1222 (ChAdOx1 nCoV-19) in healthy adults. Trial participant PBMC samples were collected at day 0 and day 28 after the second dose for TCRbeta chain sequencing. This material consisted of peripheral blood, taken 28 days after the second AZD1222 dose. The receptor was isolated from an adult who received the AZD1222 COVID-19 vaccine.

CDR3 sequence: CASSVEVTGELFF. The base sequence is TGTGCCAGCAGCGTTGAGGTTACCGGGGAGCTGTTTTTT. Recombination linked TRBV9 to TRBJ2-2; the D gene lacks a confident call. The germline V gene yields SGDLS for CDR1 and YYNGEE for CDR2. V is cut by 2 bases and J by 5 bases, and the space between the germline ends is 7 bases. The CDR3 measures 13 amino acids from cysteine to phenylalanine. Only the CDR3 DNA stays, 39 bases, in frame from base 1.